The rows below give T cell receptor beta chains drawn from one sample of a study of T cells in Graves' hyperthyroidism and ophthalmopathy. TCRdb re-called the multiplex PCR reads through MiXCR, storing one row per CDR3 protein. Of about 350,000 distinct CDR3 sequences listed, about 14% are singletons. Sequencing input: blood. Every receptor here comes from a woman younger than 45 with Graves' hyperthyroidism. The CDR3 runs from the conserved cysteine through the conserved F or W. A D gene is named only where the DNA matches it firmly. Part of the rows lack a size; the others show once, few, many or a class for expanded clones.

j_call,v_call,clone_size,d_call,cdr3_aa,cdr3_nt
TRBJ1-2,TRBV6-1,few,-,CASSQGHGYTF,TGTGCCAGCAGCCAGGGGCATGGCTACACCTTC
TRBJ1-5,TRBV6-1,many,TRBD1,CAASIDRVNQPQHF,TGTGCCGCATCGATAGACAGGGTCAATCAGCCCCAGCATTTT
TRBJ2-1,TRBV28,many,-,CASGSSPDRQFF,TGTGCCAGCGGGTCCTCCCCGGACAGGCAGTTCTTC
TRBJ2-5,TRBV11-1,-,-,CASRSFGEETQYF,TGTGCCAGCAGATCTTTCGGGGAAGAGACCCAGTACTTC
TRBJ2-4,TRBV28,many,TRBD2,CASSFVLVGRASDIQYF,TGTGCCAGCAGTTTCGTGCTCGTGGGGAGGGCCTCGGACATTCAGTACTTC
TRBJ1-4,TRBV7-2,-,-,CASSDSTVFATNEKLFF,TGTGCCAGCAGTGACTCAACCGTCTTCGCAACTAATGAAAAACTGTTTTTT
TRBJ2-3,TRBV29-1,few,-,CSVGVSAGRITDTQYF,TGCAGCGTTGGGGTGTCGGCGGGGAGAATCACAGATACGCAGTATTTT
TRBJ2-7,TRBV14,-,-,CASSQAAGGEQYF,TGTGCCAGCAGCCAAGCTGCAGGAGGGGAGCAGTACTTC
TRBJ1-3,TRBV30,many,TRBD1,CAWVRDSSGNTIYF,TGTGCCTGGGTCCGGGACAGCTCTGGAAACACCATATATTTT
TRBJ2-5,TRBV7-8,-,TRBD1,CASGDRPKTQYF,TGTGCCAGTGGGGACAGGCCGAAGACCCAGTACTTC
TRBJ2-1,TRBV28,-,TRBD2,CASSFFPSGRGPSEQFF,TGTGCCAGCAGTTTTTTCCCTAGCGGGAGGGGCCCGTCTGAGCAGTTCTTC
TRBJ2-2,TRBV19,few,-,CASSFDWGELFF,TGTGCCAGTAGTTTTGATTGGGGGGAGCTGTTTTTT
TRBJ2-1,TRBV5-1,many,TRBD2,CASSSARSSGSYNEQFF,TGCGCCAGCAGCTCGGCCAGGTCTAGCGGCTCCTACAATGAGCAGTTCTTC
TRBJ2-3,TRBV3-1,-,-,CASSQFQTLSDADTQYF,TGTGCCAGCAGCCAGTTTCAGACCCTATCGGACGCAGATACGCAGTATTTT
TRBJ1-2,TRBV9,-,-,CASSIGSRRGYTF,TGTGCCAGCAGCATCGGGTCGCGACGGGGCTACACCTTC
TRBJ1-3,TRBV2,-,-,CASSGFSDPRPLNTIYF,TGTGCCAGCAGTGGGTTTTCGGACCCCCGTCCGCTAAACACCATATATTTT
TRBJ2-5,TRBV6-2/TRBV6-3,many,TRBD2,CASTYGGVGLAGDWKTQYF,TGTGCCAGCACCTACGGGGGGGTGGGACTAGCGGGAGATTGGAAGACCCAGTACTTC
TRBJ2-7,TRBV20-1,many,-,CSASARSISYEQYF,TGCAGTGCCTCGGCTAGGTCAATATCCTACGAGCAGTACTTC
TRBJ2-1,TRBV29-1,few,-,CSVERWQGNNEQFF,TGCAGCGTTGAAAGGTGGCAGGGTAACAATGAGCAGTTCTTC
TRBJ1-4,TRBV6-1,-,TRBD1,CASSRSGGTNEKLFF,TGTGCCAGCAGTCGTTCAGGGGGCACTAATGAAAAACTGTTTTTT
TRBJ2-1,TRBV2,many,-,CASGNDGSGFF,TGTGCCAGCGGAAACGACGGTAGCGGGTTCTTC
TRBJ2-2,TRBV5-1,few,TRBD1,CASSSTGGASTGELFF,TGCGCCAGCAGCTCCACAGGGGGCGCGAGCACCGGGGAGCTGTTTTTT
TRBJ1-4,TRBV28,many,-,CASSLTGHINEKLFF,TGTGCCAGCAGTTTAACCGGACATATTAATGAAAAACTGTTTTTT
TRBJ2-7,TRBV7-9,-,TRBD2,CASSFGAGLYEQYF,TGTGCCAGCAGCTTTGGAGCGGGGTTGTACGAGCAGTACTTC
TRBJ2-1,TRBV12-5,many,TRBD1,CASGLSRGTGYELYNEQFF,TGTGCTAGTGGTTTATCCCGCGGGACAGGCTACGAGCTCTACAATGAGCAGTTCTTC
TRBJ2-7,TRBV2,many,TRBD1,CASSDTGVSYEQYF,TGTGCCAGCAGCGATACAGGGGTCTCCTACGAGCAGTACTTC
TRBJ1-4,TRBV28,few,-,CASSLGLYREATNEKLFF,TGTGCCAGCAGTTTAGGTTTATACAGGGAAGCAACTAATGAAAAACTGTTTTTT
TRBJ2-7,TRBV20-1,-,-,CSARDFSGGYEQYF,TGCAGTGCTAGAGATTTCAGTGGGGGCTACGAGCAGTACTTC
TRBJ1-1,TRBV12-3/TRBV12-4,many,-,CASSFSSGFAEAFF,TGTGCCAGCAGTTTCAGCTCAGGGTTTGCTGAAGCTTTCTTT
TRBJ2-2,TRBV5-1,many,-,CASSLLKNTGELFF,TGCGCCAGCAGCTTGTTGAAAAACACCGGGGAGCTGTTTTTT
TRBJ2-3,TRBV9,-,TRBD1,CASSVGGRGPDTQYF,TGTGCCAGCAGCGTGGGCGGAAGGGGGCCGGATACGCAGTATTTT
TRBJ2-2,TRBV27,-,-,CASRPGLLNTGELFF,TGTGCCAGCAGGCCAGGACTACTTAACACCGGGGAGCTGTTTTTT
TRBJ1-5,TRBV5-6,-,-,CASSLVTQPQHF,TGTGCCAGCAGCTTGGTGACGCAGCCCCAGCATTTT
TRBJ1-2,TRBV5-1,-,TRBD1,CASSSTTGGGYGYTF,TGCGCCAGCAGCTCCACAACAGGGGGCGGGTATGGCTACACCTTC
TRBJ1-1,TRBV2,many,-,CASSGNKNTEAFF,TGTGCCAGCAGTGGGAACAAGAACACTGAAGCTTTCTTT
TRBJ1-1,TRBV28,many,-,CATLGDPNTEAFF,TGTGCCACCCTGGGGGACCCGAACACTGAAGCTTTCTTT
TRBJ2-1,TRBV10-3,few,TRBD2,CAISESNSGSLGEQFF,TGTGCCATCAGTGAGTCCAATAGCGGGAGTCTGGGTGAGCAGTTCTTC
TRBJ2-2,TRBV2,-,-,CASSAYGSRTNTGELFF,TGTGCCAGCAGTGCCTACGGGAGCCGAACGAACACCGGGGAGCTGTTTTTT
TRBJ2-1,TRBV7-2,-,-,CASSAGQFNNEQFF,TGTGCCAGCAGCGCCGGACAGTTTAACAATGAGCAGTTCTTC
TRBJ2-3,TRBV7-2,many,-,CASSLGQADTQYF,TGTGCCAGCAGCTTAGGCCAGGCAGATACGCAGTATTTT
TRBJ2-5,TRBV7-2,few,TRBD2,CASSFLRGVRETQYF,TGTGCCAGCAGCTTTTTGCGGGGGGTCCGTGAGACCCAGTACTTC
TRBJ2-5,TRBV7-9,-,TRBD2,CASSSPREGKETQYF,TGTGCCAGCAGCTCCCCCAGGGAGGGAAAAGAGACCCAGTACTTC
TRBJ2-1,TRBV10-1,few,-,CASSGGTPYNEQFF,TGCGCCAGCAGCGGCGGGACCCCCTACAATGAGCAGTTCTTC
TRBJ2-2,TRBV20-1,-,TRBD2,CSANDIAGLAGELFF,TGCAGTGCTAATGATATAGCGGGATTAGCCGGGGAGCTGTTTTTT
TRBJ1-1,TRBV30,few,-,CAWSLQPYTEAFF,TGTGCCTGGAGTCTCCAGCCATACACTGAAGCTTTCTTT
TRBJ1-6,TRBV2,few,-,CASRGDINSPLHF,TGTGCCAGCAGGGGGGACATTAATTCACCCCTCCACTTT
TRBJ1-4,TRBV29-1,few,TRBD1,CSVEDLAEDRGEKLFF,TGCAGCGTTGAAGATCTAGCCGAGGACAGGGGTGAAAAACTGTTTTTT
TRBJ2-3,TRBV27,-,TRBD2,CASQRLAGVTDTQYF,TGTGCCAGCCAGAGACTAGCGGGAGTGACAGATACGCAGTATTTT
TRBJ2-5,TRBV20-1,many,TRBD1,CSAKWGQQETQYF,TGCAGTGCAAAGTGGGGACAGCAAGAGACCCAGTACTTC
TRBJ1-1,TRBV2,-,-,CAESWKSGGGSEAFF,TGTGCCGAGTCTTGGAAGTCCGGGGGTGGCTCTGAAGCTTTCTTT
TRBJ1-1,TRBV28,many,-,CASKTPSFYSEAFF,TGTGCCAGCAAAACACCGAGCTTTTACTCTGAAGCTTTCTTT
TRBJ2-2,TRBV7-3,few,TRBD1,CAITGAGELFF,TGTGCCATAACAGGGGCCGGGGAGCTGTTTTTT
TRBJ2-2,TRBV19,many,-,CASSFGTSGELFF,TGTGCCAGTAGTTTTGGGACTTCGGGGGAGCTGTTTTTT
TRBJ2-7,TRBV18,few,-,CASSPVEDGQQYF,TGTGCCAGCTCACCGGTTGAGGACGGACAGCAGTACTTC
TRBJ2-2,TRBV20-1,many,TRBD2,CSARRAGGLSGELFF,TGCAGTGCGCGGAGAGCGGGAGGTCTATCCGGGGAGCTGTTTTTT
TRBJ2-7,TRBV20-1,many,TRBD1,CSAPIQGFRGEQYF,TGCAGTGCACCAATACAGGGGTTTAGGGGCGAGCAGTACTTC
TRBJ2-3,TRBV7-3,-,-,CASSLRPGTDTQYF,TGTGCCAGCAGCTTACGACCGGGCACAGATACGCAGTATTTT
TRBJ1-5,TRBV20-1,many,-,CSASATGIGNQPQHF,TGCAGTGCTTCCGCTACAGGGATCGGCAATCAGCCCCAGCATTTT
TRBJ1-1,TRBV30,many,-,CAWSGRGSEAFF,TGTGCCTGGAGTGGGCGGGGGAGTGAAGCTTTCTTT